This TCR beta chain originates from a study of control samples from healthy donors and cancer patients. Repertoires were generated with immunoSEQ multiplex PCR, while TCRdb's copy carries only in-frame clones and drops some. The data contain approximately 100,000 clones, roughly 83% of them singletons. The CDR3 loop spans 15 amino acids. V dropped 7 bases and J dropped 2 bases, with 17 bases sitting between them. Germline CDR1 is LNHDA and CDR2 is SQIVND (reference sequence). The source of this sequence is a man between 65 and 80 years old with lung cancer. The V and J genes are TRBV19 and TRBJ1-1; a possible D gene is TRBD1 (6 bases). The sample comprised PBMCs. The CDR3 loop reads CASTVGGGRNTEAFF. CDR3 bases: TGTGCCAGTACCGTTGGGGGGGGCCGAAACACTGAAGCTTTCTTT.